This TCR beta chain emerged from a study of Graves' ophthalmopathy and Graves' hyperthyroidism. In the study overall: The stable label applied to hyperthyroidism with no ophthalmopathy within 18 months of follow-up.

This clonotype has a single count. Amplification targeted the TCR beta CDR3 regions, with RNA transcripts as the source material. HTBI primers primed a first-round RT-PCR, and a second-round multiplex PCR followed. One entry per CDR3 protein, called by TCRdb with MiXCR from the multiplex PCR reads. Seen here are roughly 1.1 million distinct CDR3 sequences, about 35% observed once, and the top ten hold roughly 10%. V dropped 10 bases and J dropped 1; count of bases not matched to a gene: 8. The CDR3 covers 14 residues. CDR1 LNHDA and CDR2 SQIVND come from the germline V gene (reference sequence). Material for sequencing was peripheral blood or thyroid tissue (not recorded which). This sequence was found in an adult man with Graves' hyperthyroidism. The chain couples TRBV19 to TRBJ2-5, with 8 nucleotides matching TRBD1. The CDR3 bases are TGTGCCACCGGGGACAGGAGGATCCAAGAGACCCAGTACTTC. This gives the protein CATGDRRIQETQYF.